This T cell receptor (beta chain) is drawn from a study of blood T cell repertoires in COVID-19. Enrollees, about 18 to 89 years old, lived in 24 US areas. Shortly before study entry, within 2 weeks, exposed participants had met a COVID-19 case. V was trimmed by 1 base and J by 1 base, leaving 13 bases between them. The CDR3 is made up of 16 amino acids. Germline CDR1 reads LGHDT; CDR2 reads YNNKEL (reference sequence). This table comes from immunoSEQ multiplex PCR, and its TCRdb copy is limited to in-frame clones, with some not included. In the table there are about 300,000 clones, roughly 91% of which are singletons.

The sample comprised PBMCs or T cells enriched from blood (not recorded which). The chain is built from TRBV3-1 (or the pseudogene TRBV3-2) and TRBJ1-1; D call uncertain. This clonotype originated in a woman between 45 and 65 years old who had been exposed to COVID-19. The chain's CDR3 is CASSQVRAFENTEAFF. CDR3 DNA: TGTGCCAGCAGCCAAGTTAGAGCGTTTGAGAACACTGAAGCTTTCTTT.